Below, 17 T cell receptor beta chains from the same sample are listed, as sequenced in a study of cytomegalovirus exposure and HLA in healthy donors. The primer mix had 60 Vbeta and 13 Jbeta primers. Sequencing used immunoSEQ multiplex PCR; TCRdb keeps in-frame clones, though not all of them. The sample has 140,000 to 150,000 clones, roughly 70% seen once; the top ten hold roughly 7.3%. Sequencing was carried out using PBMCs. These receptors were collected from a man aged 25-45 years in good health and CMV-seronegative.

The V and J genes are TRBV25-1 and TRBJ1-1; D perhaps matches TRBD1 (5 bases). V was cut by 5 bases and J by 1 base, with 8 bases left in between. This CDR3 is 13 amino acids long. CDR1 is MGHDK and CDR2 is SYGVNS in the germline V gene. This chain's CDR3 is CASSWQGNTEAFF. Here the CDR3 DNA reads TGTGCCAGCAGTTGGCAGGGGAACACTGAAGCTTTCTTT.

This chain joins TRBV29-1 and TRBJ1-2; weak D call: TRBD1 (5 bases). Germline CDR1 SQVTM, CDR2 ANQGSEA. CDR3 length: 13 residues. With 6 bases removed from V and 1 base from J, the gap between germline ends came to 12 bases. CDR3 protein: CSVAFQGNYGYTF. CDR3 DNA: TGCAGCGTAGCCTTCCAGGGTAACTATGGCTACACCTTC.

The chain uses TRBV27 and TRBJ1-5; D is perhaps TRBD1 (5 bases). CDR3 length: 15 amino acids. Germline V gene lookup returns CDR1 MNHEY and CDR2 SMNVEV (reference sequence). Trimming shortened V by 4 bases and J by 2 bases, and 12 bases separated the two germline ends. The CDR3 DNA sequence: TGTGCCAGCAGTTACCTGGGGGAGGGCAATCAGCCCCAGCATTTT. This gives the protein CASSYLGEGNQPQHF.

The rearrangement links TRBV5-1 to TRBJ2-7; D is uncertain. Trimming stripped 0 bases from V and 5 bases from J, with 9 bases between. This CDR3 region has 13 residues. Germline lookup yields CDR1 SGHRS and CDR2 YFSETQ. The CDR3 protein is CASSLAFSDEQYF. The CDR3 region has the DNA TGCGCCAGCAGCTTGGCCTTTTCGGACGAGCAGTACTTC.

This clone was seen only a few times. The rearrangement links TRBV4-1 to TRBJ1-5; no clear D. V dropped 1 base and J dropped 3 bases, with 10 bases sitting between them. This CDR3 contains 15 residues. CDR1 MGHRA and CDR2 YSYEKL come from the germline V gene. DNA of the CDR3: TGCGCCAGCAGCCAAGGACCGGGATACAATCAGCCCCAGCATTTT. Protein product: CASSQGPGYNQPQHF.

The rearrangement links TRBV5-1 to TRBJ2-7, with 10 bases matching TRBD1. This CDR3 is 14 amino acids long. Germline values: CDR1 SGHRS, CDR2 YFSETQ. The junction had 5 bases not matched to a gene; V was cut back by 4 bases and J by 4 bases. The CDR3 loop reads CASSTGTGEYEQYF. The CDR3 bases are TGCGCCAGCAGCACAGGGACAGGGGAATACGAGCAGTACTTC.

This clone was observed once. The rearrangement links TRBV5-1 to TRBJ2-1; a possible D gene is TRBD2 (7 bases). The germline V and J ends were trimmed by 0 bases and 2 bases, with 21 bases remaining between them. Germline CDR1 and CDR2: SGHRS and YFSETQ. This CDR3 spans 19 amino acids. CDR3 region: CASSLEGLVGGGPYNEQFF. As DNA, the CDR3 is TGCGCCAGCAGCTTGGAAGGACTAGTAGGGGGAGGCCCCTACAATGAGCAGTTCTTC.

The gene calls are TRBV15 and TRBJ2-7; 7 positions match TRBD1. Germline trimming cut 6 bases from V and 0 bases from J; bases unmatched to any gene: 8. This CDR3 comprises 15 residues. Germline lookup yields CDR1 LNHNV and CDR2 YYDKDF (reference sequence). The CDR3 nucleotides are TGTGCCACCAGTATCGACAGGGATAGCTCCTACGAGCAGTACTTC. Its protein product is CATSIDRDSSYEQYF.

This clone was recorded once. The genes are TRBV7-8 and TRBJ2-1, with D perhaps TRBD2 (6 bases). Germline V gene lookup returns CDR1 SGHVS and CDR2 FQNEAQ. The ends were cut back, 8 bases at V and 9 bases at J, with 20 bases in the middle. This CDR3 is built from 14 residues. CDR3 DNA: TGTGCCAGCCTCCATAGGTCTGGGGGGAGTGAGCAGTTCTTC. Amino acids: CASLHRSGGSEQFF.

The rearrangement joins TRBV7-9 to TRBJ2-1; 7 bases agree with TRBD1. Germline CDR1 SEHNR, CDR2 FQNEAQ (reference sequence). V shed 4 bases, J shed 0 bases, and the junction held 6 bases outside the gene matches. The CDR3 is made up of 16 amino acids. The CDR3 DNA follows: TGTGCCAGCAGCTCGGACAGGCTGAGCTCCTACAATGAGCAGTTCTTC. Its protein is CASSSDRLSSYNEQFF.

The sample holds one count of this clone. The CDR3 protein is CASSLTGVLYGYTF. The CDR3 DNA reads TGTGCCAGCAGCCTTACAGGGGTTTTGTATGGCTACACCTTC. The J gene is TRBJ1-2, the V gene TRBV7-8, with 7 bases identical to TRBD1. Trimming at V came to 5 bases and at J to 5 bases, leaving 8 bases not matched to a gene. Germline CDR1 reads SGHVS; CDR2 reads FQNEAQ. This CDR3 comprises 14 residues.

The chain recombines TRBV5-4 with TRBJ2-3; tentative D call: TRBD2 (5 bases). The CDR3 extends over 14 amino acids. CDR1 is SGHNT and CDR2 is YYREEE in the germline V gene (reference sequence). V lost 4 bases to trimming and J lost 1 base, with 10 bases between them. This CDR3 reads CASSGTGGTDTQYF. The CDR3 nucleotides are TGTGCCAGCAGCGGAACCGGGGGCACAGATACGCAGTATTTT.

The table lists this clone with a count of one. The CDR3 bases are TGTGCCAGCAGCCCGGTTGGGGAGGGCACAGATACGCAGTATTTT. Translation: CASSPVGEGTDTQYF. The J gene is TRBJ2-3, the V gene TRBV5-6, with TRBD2 as a possible D gene (6 bases). The CDR3 sequence is 15 residues long. Germline assignment: CDR1 SGHDT and CDR2 YYEEEE. V was cut by 4 bases and J by 1 base, with 13 bases left in between.

The chain combines TRBV28 with TRBJ2-7; 8 bases match TRBD1. The CDR3 consists of 16 residues. Trimming took 4 bases from V and 1 from J; bases not matched to a gene: 9. Germline loops: CDR1 MDHEN, CDR2 SYDVKM. In DNA, the CDR3 is TGTGCCAGCAGTTCCCCCCCGGGACAGGAGTCCTACGAGCAGTACTTC. As protein: CASSSPPGQESYEQYF.

In its sample, this clone was seen a few times. Different DNA sequences within this sample yield the same CDR3. The chain carries TRBV28 and TRBJ2-5; tentatively, D is TRBD1 (6 bases). Germline CDR1 reads MDHEN; CDR2 reads SYDVKM. CDR3 length: 15 residues. V lost 6 bases and J lost 2, with 16 bases in between. The CDR3 DNA sequence: TGTGCCAGCAGCTCCGCCGGGACACCTCAAGAGACCCAGTACTTC. Protein: CASSSAGTPQETQYF.

The chain is built from TRBV11-2 and TRBJ2-5; 7 positions match TRBD2. Losses at the gene ends were 5 bases for V and 2 bases for J; bases not matched to a gene: 8. The CDR3 runs to 15 residues. Germline V gene lookup returns CDR1 SGHAT and CDR2 FQNNGV. Here the CDR3 DNA reads TGTGCCAGCAGCCACCGGAGCGGGGTACAAGAGACCCAGTACTTC. Residues: CASSHRSGVQETQYF.

J is TRBJ1-2 and V is TRBV7-2; D is unresolved. V was cut by 1 base and J by 8 bases, with 11 bases left in between. The length of the CDR3 is 13 residues. Per the germline V gene, CDR1 is SGHTA and CDR2 is FQGNSA. CDR3 sequence: CASSLVRAEGYTF. CDR3 in DNA: TGTGCCAGCAGCTTAGTGCGTGCGGAGGGCTACACCTTC.